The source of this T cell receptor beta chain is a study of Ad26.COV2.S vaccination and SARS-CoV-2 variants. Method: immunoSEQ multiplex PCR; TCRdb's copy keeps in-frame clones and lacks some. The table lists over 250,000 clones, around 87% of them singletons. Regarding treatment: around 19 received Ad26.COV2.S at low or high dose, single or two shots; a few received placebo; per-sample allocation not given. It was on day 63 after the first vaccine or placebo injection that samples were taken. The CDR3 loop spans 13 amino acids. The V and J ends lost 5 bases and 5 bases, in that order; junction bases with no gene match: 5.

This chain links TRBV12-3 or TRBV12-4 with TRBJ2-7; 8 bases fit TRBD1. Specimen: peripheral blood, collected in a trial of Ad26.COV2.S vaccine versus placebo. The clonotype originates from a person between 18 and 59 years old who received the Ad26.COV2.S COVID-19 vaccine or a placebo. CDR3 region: CASSDTGGHEQYF. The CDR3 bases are TGTGCCAGCAGTGACACAGGGGGGCACGAGCAGTACTTC.